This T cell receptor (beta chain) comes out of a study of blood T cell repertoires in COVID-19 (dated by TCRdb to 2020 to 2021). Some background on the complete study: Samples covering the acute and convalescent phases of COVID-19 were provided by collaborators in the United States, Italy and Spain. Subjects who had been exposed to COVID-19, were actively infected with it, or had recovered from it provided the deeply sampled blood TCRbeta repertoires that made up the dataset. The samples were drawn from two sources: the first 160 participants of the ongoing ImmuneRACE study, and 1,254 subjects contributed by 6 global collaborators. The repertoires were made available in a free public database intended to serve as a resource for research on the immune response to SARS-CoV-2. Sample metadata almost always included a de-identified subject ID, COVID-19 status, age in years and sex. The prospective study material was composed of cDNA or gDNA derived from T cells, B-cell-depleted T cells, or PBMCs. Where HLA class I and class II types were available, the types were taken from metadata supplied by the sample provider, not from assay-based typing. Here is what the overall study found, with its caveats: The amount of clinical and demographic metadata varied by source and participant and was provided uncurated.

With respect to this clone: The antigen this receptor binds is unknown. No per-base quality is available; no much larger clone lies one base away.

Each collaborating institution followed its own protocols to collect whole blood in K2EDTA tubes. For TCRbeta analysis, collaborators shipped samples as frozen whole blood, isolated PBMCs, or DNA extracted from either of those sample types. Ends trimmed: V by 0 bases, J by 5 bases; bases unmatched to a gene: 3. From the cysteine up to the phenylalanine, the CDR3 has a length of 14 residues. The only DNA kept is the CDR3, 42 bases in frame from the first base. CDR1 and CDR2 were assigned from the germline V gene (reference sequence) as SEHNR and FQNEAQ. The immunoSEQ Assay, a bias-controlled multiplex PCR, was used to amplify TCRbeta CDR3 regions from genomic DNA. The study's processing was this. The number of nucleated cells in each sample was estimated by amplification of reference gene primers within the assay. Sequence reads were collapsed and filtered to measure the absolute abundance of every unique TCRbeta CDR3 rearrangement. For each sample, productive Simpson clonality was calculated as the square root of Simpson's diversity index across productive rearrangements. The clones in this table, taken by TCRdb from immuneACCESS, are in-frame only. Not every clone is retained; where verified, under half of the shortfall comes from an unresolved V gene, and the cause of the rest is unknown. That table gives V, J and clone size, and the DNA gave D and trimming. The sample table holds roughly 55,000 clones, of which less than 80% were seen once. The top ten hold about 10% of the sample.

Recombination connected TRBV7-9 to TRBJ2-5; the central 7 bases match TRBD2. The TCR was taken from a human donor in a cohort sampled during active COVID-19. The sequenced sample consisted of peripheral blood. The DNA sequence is TGTGCCAGCAGCTTAGCGGGAGGGCCGGAGACCCAGTACTTC. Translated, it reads CASSLAGGPETQYF.